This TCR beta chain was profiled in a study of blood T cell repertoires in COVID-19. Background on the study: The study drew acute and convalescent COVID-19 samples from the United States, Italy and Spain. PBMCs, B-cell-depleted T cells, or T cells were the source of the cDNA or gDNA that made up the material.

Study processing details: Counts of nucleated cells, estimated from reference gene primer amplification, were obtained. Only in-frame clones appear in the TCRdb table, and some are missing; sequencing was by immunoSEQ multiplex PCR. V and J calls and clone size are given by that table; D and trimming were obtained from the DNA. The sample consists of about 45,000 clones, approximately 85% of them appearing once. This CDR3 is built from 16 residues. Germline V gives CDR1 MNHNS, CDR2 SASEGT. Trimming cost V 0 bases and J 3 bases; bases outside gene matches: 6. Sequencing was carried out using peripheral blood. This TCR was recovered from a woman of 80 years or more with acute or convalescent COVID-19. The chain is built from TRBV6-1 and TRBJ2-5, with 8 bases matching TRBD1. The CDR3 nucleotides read TGTGCCAGCAGTGAAGCGCGCGCAGGGGGCGAAGAGACCCAGTACTTC. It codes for CASSEARAGGEETQYF.